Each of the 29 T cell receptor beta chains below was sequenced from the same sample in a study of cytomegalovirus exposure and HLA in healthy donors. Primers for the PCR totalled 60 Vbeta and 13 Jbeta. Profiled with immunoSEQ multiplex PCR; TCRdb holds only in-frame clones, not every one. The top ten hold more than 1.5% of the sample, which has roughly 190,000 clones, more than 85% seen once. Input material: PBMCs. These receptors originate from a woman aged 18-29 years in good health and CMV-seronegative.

CDR3 in DNA: TGTGCCAGCAGAAGACTAGCGGGAGGGGACGAGCAGTACTTC. Its translation: CASRRLAGGDEQYF. The gene calls are TRBV27 and TRBJ2-7, with 14 bases fitting TRBD2. Unmatched junction bases numbered 3, after V lost 6 bases and J lost 5 bases. The CDR3 sequence is 14 residues long. Per germline, CDR1 MNHEY and CDR2 SMNVEV (reference sequence).

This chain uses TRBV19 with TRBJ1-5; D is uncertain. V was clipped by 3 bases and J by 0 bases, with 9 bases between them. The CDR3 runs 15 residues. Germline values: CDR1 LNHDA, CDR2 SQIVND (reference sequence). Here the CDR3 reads CASSMEGSSNQPQHF. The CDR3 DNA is TGTGCCAGTAGTATGGAGGGCAGTAGCAATCAGCCCCAGCATTTT.

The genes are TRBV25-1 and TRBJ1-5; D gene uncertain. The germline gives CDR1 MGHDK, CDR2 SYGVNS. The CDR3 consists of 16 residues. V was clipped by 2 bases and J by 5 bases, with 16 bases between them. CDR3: CASSEEGRGYDQPQHF. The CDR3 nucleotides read TGTGCCAGCAGTGAAGAAGGGCGAGGGTACGATCAGCCCCAGCATTTT.

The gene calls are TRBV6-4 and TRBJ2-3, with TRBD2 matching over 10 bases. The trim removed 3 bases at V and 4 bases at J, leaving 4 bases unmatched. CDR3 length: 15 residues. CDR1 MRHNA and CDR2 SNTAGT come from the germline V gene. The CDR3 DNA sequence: TGTGCCAGCAGTGAAGTAGCGGGAGGCGCAGATACGCAGTATTTT. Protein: CASSEVAGGADTQYF.

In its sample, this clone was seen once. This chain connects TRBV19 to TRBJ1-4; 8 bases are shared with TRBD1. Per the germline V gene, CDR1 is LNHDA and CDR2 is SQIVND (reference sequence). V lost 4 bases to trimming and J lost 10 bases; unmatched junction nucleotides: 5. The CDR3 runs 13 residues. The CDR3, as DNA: TGTGCCAGTAGTACATGGGACAGGTTAAAACTGTTTTTT. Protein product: CASSTWDRLKLFF.

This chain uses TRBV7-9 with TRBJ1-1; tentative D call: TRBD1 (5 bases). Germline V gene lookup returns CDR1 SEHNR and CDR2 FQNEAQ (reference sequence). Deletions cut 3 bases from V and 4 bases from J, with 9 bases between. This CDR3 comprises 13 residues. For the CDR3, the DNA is TGTGCCAGCAGCTTGCAGGGCCGCACTGAAGCTTTCTTT. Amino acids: CASSLQGRTEAFF. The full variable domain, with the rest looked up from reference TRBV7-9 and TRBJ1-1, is DTGVSQNPRHKITKRGQNVTFRCDPISEHNRLYWYRQTLGQGPEFLTYFQNEAQLEKSRLLSDRFSAERPKGSFSTLEIQRTEQGDSAMYLCASSLQGRTEAFFGQGTRLTVV.

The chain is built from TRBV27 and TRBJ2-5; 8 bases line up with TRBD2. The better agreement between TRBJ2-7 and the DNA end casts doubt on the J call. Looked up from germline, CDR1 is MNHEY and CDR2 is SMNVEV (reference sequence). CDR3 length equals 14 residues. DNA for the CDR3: TGTGCCAGCAGTTTCCGGGGGGGTGGGTACGAGCAGTACTTC. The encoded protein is CASSFRGGGYEQYF.

CDR3 residues: CASSATSGRSGELFF. The DNA for the CDR3 is TGTGCCAGCAGTGCGACTAGCGGGAGGTCCGGGGAGCTGTTTTTT. This chain joins TRBV25-1 and TRBJ2-2; 13 bases match TRBD2. Germline V gene data show CDR1 as MGHDK and CDR2 as SYGVNS. This CDR3 is built from 15 residues. Losses at the gene ends were 4 bases for V and 6 bases for J; bases not matched to a gene: 2.

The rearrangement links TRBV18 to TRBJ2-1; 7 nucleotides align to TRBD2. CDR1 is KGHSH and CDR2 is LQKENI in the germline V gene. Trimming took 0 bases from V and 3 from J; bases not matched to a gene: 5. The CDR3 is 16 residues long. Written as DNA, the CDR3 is TGTGCCAGCTCACCACCGGCGGGGAGGGGCTACAATGAGCAGTTCTTC. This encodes CASSPPAGRGYNEQFF.

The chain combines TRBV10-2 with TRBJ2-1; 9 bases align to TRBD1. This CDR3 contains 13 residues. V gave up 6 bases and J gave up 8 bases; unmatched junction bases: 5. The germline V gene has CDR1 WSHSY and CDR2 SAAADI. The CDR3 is CASRGTGRYEQFF. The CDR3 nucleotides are TGCGCCAGCAGAGGGACAGGGAGGTATGAGCAGTTCTTC.

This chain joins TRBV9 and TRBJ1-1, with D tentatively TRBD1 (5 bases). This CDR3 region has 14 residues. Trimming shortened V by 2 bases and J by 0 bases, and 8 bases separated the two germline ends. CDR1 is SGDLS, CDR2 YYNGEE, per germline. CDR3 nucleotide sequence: TGTGCCAGCAGCGTCGCAGGGATGAACACTGAAGCTTTCTTT. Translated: CASSVAGMNTEAFF.

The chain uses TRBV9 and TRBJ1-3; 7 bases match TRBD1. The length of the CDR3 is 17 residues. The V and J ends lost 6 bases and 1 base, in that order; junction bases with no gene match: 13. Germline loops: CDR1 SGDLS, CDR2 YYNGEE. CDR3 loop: CASTHLDREGSGNTIYF. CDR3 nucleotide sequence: TGTGCCAGCACCCACCTCGACAGGGAAGGTTCTGGAAACACCATATATTTT.

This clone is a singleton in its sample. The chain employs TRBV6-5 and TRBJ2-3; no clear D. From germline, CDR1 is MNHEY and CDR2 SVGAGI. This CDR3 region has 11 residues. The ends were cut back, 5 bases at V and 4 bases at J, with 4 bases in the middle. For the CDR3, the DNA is TGTGCCAGCAGTCTTGCAGATACGCAGTATTTT. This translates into CASSLADTQYF.

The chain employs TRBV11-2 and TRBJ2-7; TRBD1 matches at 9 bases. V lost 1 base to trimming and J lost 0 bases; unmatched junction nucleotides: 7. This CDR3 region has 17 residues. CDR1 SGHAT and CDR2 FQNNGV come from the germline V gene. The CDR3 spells CASSLGTGGLSSYEQYF. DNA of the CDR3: TGTGCCAGCAGCTTAGGCACAGGGGGCCTAAGCTCCTACGAGCAGTACTTC.

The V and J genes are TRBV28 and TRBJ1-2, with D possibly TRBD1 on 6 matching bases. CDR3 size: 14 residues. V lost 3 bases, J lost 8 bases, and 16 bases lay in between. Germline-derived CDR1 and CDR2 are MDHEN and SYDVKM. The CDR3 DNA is TGTGCCAGCAGTTTCGGACAGACTACTGGGGGCTACACCTTC. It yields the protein CASSFGQTTGGYTF.

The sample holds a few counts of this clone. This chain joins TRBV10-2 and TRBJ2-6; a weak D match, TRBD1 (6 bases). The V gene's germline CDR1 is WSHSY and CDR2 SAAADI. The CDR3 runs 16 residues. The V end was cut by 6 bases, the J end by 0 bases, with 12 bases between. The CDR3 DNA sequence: TGCGCCAGCAGCCTCCAGGGGAGCTCTGGGGCCAACGTCCTGACTTTC. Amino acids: CASSLQGSSGANVLTF.

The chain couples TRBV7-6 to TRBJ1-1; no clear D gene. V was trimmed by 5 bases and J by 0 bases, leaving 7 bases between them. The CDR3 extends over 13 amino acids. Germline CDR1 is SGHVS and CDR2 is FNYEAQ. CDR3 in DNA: TGTGCCAGCAGCGACTTCATGAACACTGAAGCTTTCTTT. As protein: CASSDFMNTEAFF.

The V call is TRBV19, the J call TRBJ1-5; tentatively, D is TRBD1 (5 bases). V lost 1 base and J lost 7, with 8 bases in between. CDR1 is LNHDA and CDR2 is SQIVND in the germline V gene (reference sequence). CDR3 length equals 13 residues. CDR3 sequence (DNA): TGTGCCAGTAGTATAGGCCCAGGGCAGCCCCAGCATTTT. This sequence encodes CASSIGPGQPQHF.

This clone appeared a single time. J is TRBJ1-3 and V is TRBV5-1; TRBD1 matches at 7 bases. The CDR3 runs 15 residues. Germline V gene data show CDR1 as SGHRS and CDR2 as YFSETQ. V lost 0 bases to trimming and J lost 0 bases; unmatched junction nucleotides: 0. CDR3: CASSLDRGSGNTIYF. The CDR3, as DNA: TGCGCCAGCAGCTTGGACAGGGGCTCTGGAAACACCATATATTTT.

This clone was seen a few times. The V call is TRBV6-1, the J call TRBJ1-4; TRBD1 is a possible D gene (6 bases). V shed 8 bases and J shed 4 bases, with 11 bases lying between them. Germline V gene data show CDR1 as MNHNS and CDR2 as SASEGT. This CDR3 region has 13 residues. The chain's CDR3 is CASEAGVNEKLFF. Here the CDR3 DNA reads TGTGCCAGCGAAGCAGGGGTTAATGAAAAACTGTTTTTT.

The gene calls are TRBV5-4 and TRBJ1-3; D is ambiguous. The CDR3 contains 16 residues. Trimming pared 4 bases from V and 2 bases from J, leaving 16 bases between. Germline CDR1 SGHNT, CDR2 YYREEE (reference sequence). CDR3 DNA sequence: TGTGCCAGCAGCCCGCGGGGAACAGCGCCTGGAAACACCATATATTTT. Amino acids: CASSPRGTAPGNTIYF.

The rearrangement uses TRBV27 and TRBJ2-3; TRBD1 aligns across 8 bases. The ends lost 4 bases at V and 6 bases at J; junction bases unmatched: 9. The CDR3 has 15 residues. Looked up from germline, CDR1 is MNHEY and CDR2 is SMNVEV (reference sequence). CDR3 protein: CASSSIQGGSDTQYF. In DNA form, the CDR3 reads TGTGCCAGCAGTTCTATACAGGGGGGCAGTGATACGCAGTATTTT.

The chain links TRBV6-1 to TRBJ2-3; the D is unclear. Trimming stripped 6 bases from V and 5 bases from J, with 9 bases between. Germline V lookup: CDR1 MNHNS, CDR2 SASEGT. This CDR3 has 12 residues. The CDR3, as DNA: TGTGCCAGCAGGGGCCCCCTAGATACGCAGTATTTT. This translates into CASRGPLDTQYF.

CDR3 coding DNA: TGTGCCAGCAGTTACCTAGCGGAGAACAATGAGCAGTTCTTC. Protein product: CASSYLAENNEQFF. The rearrangement uses TRBV6-5 and TRBJ2-1, with 7 positions matching TRBD2. There are 14 residues in the CDR3. Germline lookup yields CDR1 MNHEY and CDR2 SVGAGI. V shed 2 bases, J shed 5 bases, and the junction held 3 bases outside the gene matches.

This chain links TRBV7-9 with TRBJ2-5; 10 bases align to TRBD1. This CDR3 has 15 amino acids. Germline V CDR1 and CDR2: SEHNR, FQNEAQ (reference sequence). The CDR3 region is CSGKRTGGAQETQYF. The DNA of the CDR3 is TGTTCCGGAAAAAGGACAGGGGGTGCCCAAGAGACCCAGTACTTC. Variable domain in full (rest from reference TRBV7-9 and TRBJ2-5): DTGVSQNPRHKITKRGQNVTFRCDPISEHNRLYWYRQTLGQGPEFLTYFQNEAQLEKSRLLSDRFSAERPKGSFSTLEIQRTEQGDSAMYLCSGKRTGGAQETQYFGPGTRLLVL.

For the CDR3, the DNA is TGTGCCATCAGTACACAGGGGAACTCCTACGAGCAGTACTTC. This translates into CAISTQGNSYEQYF. V and J are TRBV10-3 and TRBJ2-7, with 7 bases matching TRBD1. This CDR3 has 14 residues. The trim removed 5 bases at V and 0 bases at J, leaving 4 bases unmatched. CDR1 and CDR2 from the germline V gene are ENHRY and SYGVKD.

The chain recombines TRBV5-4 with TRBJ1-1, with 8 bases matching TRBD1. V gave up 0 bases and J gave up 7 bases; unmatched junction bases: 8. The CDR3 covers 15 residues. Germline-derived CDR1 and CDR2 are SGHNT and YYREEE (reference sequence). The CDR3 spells CASSLGTGQIGEAFF. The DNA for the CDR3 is TGTGCCAGCAGCTTGGGGACAGGGCAGATTGGTGAAGCTTTCTTT.

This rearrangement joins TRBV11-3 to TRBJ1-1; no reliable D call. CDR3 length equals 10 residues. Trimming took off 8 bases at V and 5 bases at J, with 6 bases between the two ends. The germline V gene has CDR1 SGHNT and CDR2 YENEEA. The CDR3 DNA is TGTGCCAGCGGAGGGACTGAAGCTTTCTTT. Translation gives CASGGTEAFF. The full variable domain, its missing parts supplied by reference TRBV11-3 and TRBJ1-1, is EAGVVQSPRYKIIEKKQPVAFWCNPISGHNTLYWYLQNLGQGPELLIRYENEEAVDDSQLPKDRFSAERLKGVDSTLKIQPAELGDSAVYLCASGGTEAFFGQGTRLTVV.

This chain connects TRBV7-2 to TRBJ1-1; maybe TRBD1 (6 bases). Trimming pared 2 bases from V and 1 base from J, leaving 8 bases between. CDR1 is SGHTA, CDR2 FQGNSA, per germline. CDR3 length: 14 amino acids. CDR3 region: CASSLSGANTEAFF. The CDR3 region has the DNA TGTGCCAGCAGCTTATCAGGGGCGAACACTGAAGCTTTCTTT.